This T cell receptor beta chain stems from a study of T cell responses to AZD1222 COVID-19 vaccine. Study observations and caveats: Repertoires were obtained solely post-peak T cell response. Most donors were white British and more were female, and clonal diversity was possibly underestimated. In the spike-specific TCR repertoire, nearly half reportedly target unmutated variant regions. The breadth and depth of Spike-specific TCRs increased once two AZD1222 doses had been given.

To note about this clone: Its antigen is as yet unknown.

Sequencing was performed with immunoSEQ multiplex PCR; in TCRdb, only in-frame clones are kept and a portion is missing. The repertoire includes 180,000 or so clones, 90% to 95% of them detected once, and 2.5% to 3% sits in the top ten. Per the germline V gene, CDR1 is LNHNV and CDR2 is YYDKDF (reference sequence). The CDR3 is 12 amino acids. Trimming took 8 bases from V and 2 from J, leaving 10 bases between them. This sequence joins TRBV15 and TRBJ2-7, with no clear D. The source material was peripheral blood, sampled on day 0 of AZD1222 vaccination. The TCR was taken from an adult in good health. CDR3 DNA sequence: TGTGCCACCTCTACACTCCCCTACGAGCAGTACTTC. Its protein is CATSTLPYEQYF.